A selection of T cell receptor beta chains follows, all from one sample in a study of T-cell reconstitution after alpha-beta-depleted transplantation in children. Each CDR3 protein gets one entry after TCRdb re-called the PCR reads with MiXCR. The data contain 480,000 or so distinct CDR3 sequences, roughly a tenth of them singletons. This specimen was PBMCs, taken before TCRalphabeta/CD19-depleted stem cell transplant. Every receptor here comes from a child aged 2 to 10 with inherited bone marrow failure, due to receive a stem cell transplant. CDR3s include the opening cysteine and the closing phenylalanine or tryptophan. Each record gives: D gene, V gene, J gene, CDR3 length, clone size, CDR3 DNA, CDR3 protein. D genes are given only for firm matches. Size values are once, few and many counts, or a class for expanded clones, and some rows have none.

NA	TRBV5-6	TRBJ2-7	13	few	TGTGCCAGCAGCTTTACGATGTCCTACGAGCAGTACTTC	CASSFTMSYEQYF
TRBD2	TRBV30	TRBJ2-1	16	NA	TGTGCCTGGGAATTAAGCGGGAGGGTATCCTACAATGAGCAGTTCTTC	CAWELSGRVSYNEQFF
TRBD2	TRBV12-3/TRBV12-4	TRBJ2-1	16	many	TGTGCCAGCAGCTTCCGAGGGACTAGCCCATACAATGAGCAGTTCTTC	CASSFRGTSPYNEQFF
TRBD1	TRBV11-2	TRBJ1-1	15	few	TGTGCCAGCAGCCAAACGACAGGGTCAGGAACTGAAGCTTTCTTT	CASSQTTGSGTEAFF
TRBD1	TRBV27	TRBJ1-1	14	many	TGTGCCAGCAGGTCGACAGGGCTGAACACTGAAGCTTTCTTT	CASRSTGLNTEAFF
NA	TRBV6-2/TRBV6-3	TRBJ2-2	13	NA	TGTGCCAGCAGCAAGGGAAACACCGGGGAGCTGTTTTTT	CASSKGNTGELFF
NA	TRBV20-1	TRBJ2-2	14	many	TGCAGTGCTAGAGTGAGCACGAACACCGGGGAGCTGTTTTTT	CSARVSTNTGELFF
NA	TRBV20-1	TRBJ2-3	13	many	TGCAGTGCTAGAGTCGTCAGGGGAGATACGCAGTATTTT	CSARVVRGDTQYF
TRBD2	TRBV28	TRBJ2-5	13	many	TGTGCCAGCAGGTCGGGGGGTATAGAGACCCAGTACTTC	CASRSGGIETQYF
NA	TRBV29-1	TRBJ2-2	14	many	TGCAGCGTCCGGACCGACGGGAACACCGGGGAGCTGTTTTTT	CSVRTDGNTGELFF
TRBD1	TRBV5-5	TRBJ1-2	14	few	TGTGCCAGCAGCACCCGGGACAGGGGTGATGGCTACACCTTC	CASSTRDRGDGYTF
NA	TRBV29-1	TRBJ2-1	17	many	TGCAGCGTTGAAGGGTATTGGGGCAGGGAAACCTACAATGAGCAGTTCTTC	CSVEGYWGRETYNEQFF
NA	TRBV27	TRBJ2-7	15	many	TGTGCCAGCAGTTTATCGATGGGTGTGGTATACGAGCAGTACTTC	CASSLSMGVVYEQYF
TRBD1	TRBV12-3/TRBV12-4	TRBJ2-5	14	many	TGTGCCAGCACCAAGACAGGGGTTGAGGAGACCCAGTACTTC	CASTKTGVEETQYF
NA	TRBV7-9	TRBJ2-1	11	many	TGTGCCAGCAGCTTTTTGGCTTTCCAGTTCTTC	CASSFLAFQFF
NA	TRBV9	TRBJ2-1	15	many	TGTGCCAGCAGCGTAGGTTACAACTCCTACAATGAGCAGTTCTTC	CASSVGYNSYNEQFF
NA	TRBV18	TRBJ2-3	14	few	TGTGCCAGCTCACCAATTGGGCAGGGAAATACGCAGTATTTT	CASSPIGQGNTQYF
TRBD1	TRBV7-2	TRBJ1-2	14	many	TGTGCCAGCAGCACGCGACAGGGTGGGGACGGCTACACCTTC	CASSTRQGGDGYTF
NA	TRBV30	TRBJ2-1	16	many	TGTGCCTGGAGTCTACGTGGGATCAGCTCCTACAATGAGCAGTTCTTC	CAWSLRGISSYNEQFF
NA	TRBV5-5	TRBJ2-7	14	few	TGTGCCACCAGGCCGGGGTTAGTTCTCTACGAGCAGTACTTC	CATRPGLVLYEQYF
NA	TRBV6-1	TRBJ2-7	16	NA	TGTGCCAGCAGTGGAAGACGGGCCGATAGGCACTACGAGCAGTACTTC	CASSGRRADRHYEQYF
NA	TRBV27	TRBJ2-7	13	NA	TGTGCCAGCAACAGCGGGGACACCTACGAGCAGTACTTC	CASNSGDTYEQYF
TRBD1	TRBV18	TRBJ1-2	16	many	TGTGCCAGCTCACCAAGGACAGGAATGACTAACTATGGCTACACCTTC	CASSPRTGMTNYGYTF
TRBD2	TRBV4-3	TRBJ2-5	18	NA	TGCGCCAGCAGCCAGTTACTAGCGGGAGAGGGGTCCCAAGAGACCCAGTACTTC	CASSQLLAGEGSQETQYF
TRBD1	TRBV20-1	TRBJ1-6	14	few	TGCAGTGCTAGAGATGACAGGGATAATTCACCCCTCCACTTT	CSARDDRDNSPLHF
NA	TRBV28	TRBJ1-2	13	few	TGTGCCAGCCGGATGATGGGGGGGGATGGCTACACCTTC	CASRMMGGDGYTF
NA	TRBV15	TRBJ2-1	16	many	TGTGCCACCAGCAGAAGCCGGACCGACGGATACAATGAGCAGTTCTTC	CATSRSRTDGYNEQFF
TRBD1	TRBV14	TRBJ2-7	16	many	TGTGCCAGCAGCCAAGGTCCCGGGACAGGGGCCTACGAGCAGTACTTC	CASSQGPGTGAYEQYF
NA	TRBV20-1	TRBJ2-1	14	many	TGCAGTGCTAGAGATCACAGCGGCAACAATGAGCAGTTCTTC	CSARDHSGNNEQFF
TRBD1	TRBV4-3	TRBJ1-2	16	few	TGCGCCAGCAGCCAAGACACCTTCGGGACAGGGTCTGGCTACACCTTC	CASSQDTFGTGSGYTF
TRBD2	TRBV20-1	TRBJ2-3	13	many	TGCAGCACCCGAGGCGGGAGGGCAGATACGCAGTATTTT	CSTRGGRADTQYF